Sequencing of this T cell receptor (beta chain) was carried out in a study of blood T cell repertoires in COVID-19. Per the germline V gene, CDR1 is SGHRS and CDR2 is YFSETQ. The J segment lost 4 bases and the V segment lost 3 bases, leaving 4 bases of the junction unmatched. There are 14 residues in the CDR3. TCRdb keeps only in-frame clones here, not all; method: immunoSEQ multiplex PCR. The sample consists of more than 250,000 clones, 65% to 90% of them appearing once. J is TRBJ2-5 and V is TRBV5-1, with TRBD1 identical over 9 bases. Sequencing was performed on peripheral blood. This clonotype was sampled from a man in his forties or fifties with active or convalescent COVID-19. The CDR3 is CASSWGQGVETQYF. Written as DNA, the CDR3 is TGCGCCAGCAGCTGGGGACAGGGCGTAGAGACCCAGTACTTC.